This is a list of T cell receptor beta chains from one sample in a study of blood T cell repertoires in COVID-19. Libraries were prepared by immunoSEQ multiplex PCR; TCRdb keeps only in-frame clonotypes and omits some of them. The data hold hundreds of thousands of clones, with 82% observed a single time. The sample comprised PBMCs or T cells enriched from blood (not recorded which). These receptors originate from a woman aged 55-70 years who had recovered from COVID-19. CDR3s include the opening cysteine and the closing phenylalanine or tryptophan. Fields, in order: J gene, clone size, V gene, D gene, CDR3 DNA, CDR3 protein. The D gene is left open where the match is weak. Clone size is given for some rows only: seen once, a few or many times, or a class if the clone is expanded.

TRBJ2-1,-,TRBV18,TRBD2,TGTGCCAGCTCACCAATGGGGCGGGGGGGCGTCAATGAGCAGTTCTTC,CASSPMGRGGVNEQFF
TRBJ2-7,-,TRBV5-4,TRBD2,TGTGCCAGCAGCCCTCCCGGGAGCGGGAGGGCCGGCGAGCAGTACTTC,CASSPPGSGRAGEQYF
TRBJ1-6,-,TRBV9,-,TGTGCCAGCAGCCCTAGCGGGGGGAATCCCCCCCTCCACTTT,CASSPSGGNPPLHF
TRBJ2-1,-,TRBV7-2,-,TGTGCCAGCAGCTTAGGAGACTGGTCCTACAATGAGCAGTTCTTC,CASSLGDWSYNEQFF
TRBJ1-2,-,TRBV5-1,-,TGCGCCAGCAGCTTGAACCCAGGGGTTAGTCGATACACCTTC,CASSLNPGVSRYTF
TRBJ2-6,-,TRBV5-1,-,TGCGCCAGCAGCTTGGATTTGACAGCTACTTCCTCTGGGGCCAACGTCCTGACTTTC,CASSLDLTATSSGANVLTF
TRBJ2-1,-,TRBV9,-,TGTGCCAGCAGCCCAACGAATAGGGGGGGCTCCTACAATGAGCAGTTCTTC,CASSPTNRGGSYNEQFF
TRBJ1-1,few,TRBV6-6,-,TGTGCCAGCAGCGTAAGACAGGTTAACACTGAAGCTTTCTTT,CASSVRQVNTEAFF
TRBJ1-4,-,TRBV2,-,TGTGCCAGCAGTTACACAACTAATGAAAAACTGTTTTTT,CASSYTTNEKLFF
TRBJ1-2,-,TRBV27,-,TGTGCAGCTTGGGACATTTGGAACTATGGCTACACCTTC,CAAWDIWNYGYTF
TRBJ2-1,few,TRBV9,TRBD2,TGTGCCAGCAGCCCCCCCGGGACTAGCGGGCTCGTTTTGAATGAGCAGTTCTTC,CASSPPGTSGLVLNEQFF
TRBJ1-1,-,TRBV2,-,TGTGCCAGCATAACGACACGCACTGAAGCTTTCTTT,CASITTRTEAFF
TRBJ2-3,-,TRBV6-5,TRBD2,TGTGCCAGCAGGACTAGCGAATTGTTAGATACGCAGTATTTT,CASRTSELLDTQYF
TRBJ2-2,few,TRBV5-1,-,TGCGCCAGCAGCTTGGACATCACCGGGGAGCTGTTTTTT,CASSLDITGELFF
TRBJ2-2,-,TRBV21-1,-,TGTGCCAGCAGTACTACAGGGGGGCCCGGGGAGCTGTTTTTT,CASSTTGGPGELFF
TRBJ1-2,-,TRBV5-1,-,TGCGCCAGCAGCTTTGAAGCGGGCCCTAACTATGGCTACACCTTC,CASSFEAGPNYGYTF
TRBJ2-1,-,TRBV7-2,TRBD2,TGTGCCAGCAGCTTGAGACCAGCGGGGCAGGATGAGCAGTTCTTC,CASSLRPAGQDEQFF
TRBJ2-7,-,TRBV2,-,TGTGCCAGCAGTGACTATGGCGAGCAGTACTTC,CASSDYGEQYF
TRBJ1-6,-,TRBV11-1,-,TGTGCCAGCAGCTTGCGGCGGAATTCACCCCTCCACTTT,CASSLRRNSPLHF
TRBJ2-1,-,TRBV5-1,-,TGCGCCAGCAGCTTGGCGGTCAGGAACCCCCACAATGAGCAGTTCTTC,CASSLAVRNPHNEQFF
TRBJ1-4,-,TRBV19,-,TGTGCCAGTAGTAAGACATGGTTGGGAACTAATGAAAAACTGTTTTTT,CASSKTWLGTNEKLFF
TRBJ2-3,-,TRBV19,-,TGTGCCAGTACCCTAAGGGGGCCCGGGACTTACACAGATACGCAGTATTTT,CASTLRGPGTYTDTQYF
TRBJ1-1,-,TRBV19,-,TGTGCCAGTAGTGCGGGACCGAACACTGAAGCTTTCTTT,CASSAGPNTEAFF
TRBJ1-2,-,TRBV5-8,TRBD1,TGTGCCAGCAGCAAGGGACAGGGGGCAGACTATGGCTACACCTTC,CASSKGQGADYGYTF
TRBJ2-1,-,TRBV5-1,-,TGCGCCAGCAGCTTGGTAGGGTTGGGAGGACAAAGCTCCTACAATGAGCAGTTCTTC,CASSLVGLGGQSSYNEQFF
TRBJ1-1,-,TRBV14,-,TGTGCCAGCAGCTTACTTGTTGGGGCGGCCACTGAAGCTTTCTTT,CASSLLVGAATEAFF
TRBJ2-2,-,TRBV2,TRBD2,TGTGCCAGCAGTGCATCTAGCGGCGCCCCTCCCGGGGAGCTGTTTTTT,CASSASSGAPPGELFF
TRBJ1-1,-,TRBV7-2,-,TGTGCCAGCAGCTGGGGACTGAAGAACACTGAAGCTTTCTTT,CASSWGLKNTEAFF
TRBJ2-5,-,TRBV7-8,-,TGTGCCAGCAGCTTGCCGAGCCAAGAGACCCAGTACTTC,CASSLPSQETQYF
TRBJ1-1,-,TRBV7-3,-,TGTGCCAGCAGCTTAGGGAGTGGGCGCGAAGCTTTCTTT,CASSLGSGREAFF
TRBJ2-3,-,TRBV11-3,-,TGTGCCAGCAGCCTAAACCCCTTAAGGGCAGGGGCGGATACGCAGTATTTT,CASSLNPLRAGADTQYF
TRBJ1-6,-,TRBV6-5,TRBD1,TGTGCCAGCGGCTGGGACAGGAAAAATTCACCCCTCCACTTT,CASGWDRKNSPLHF
TRBJ1-1,-,TRBV20-1,-,TGCAGTGCTAGTAGAGGTAACCTGAACACTGAAGCTTTCTTT,CSASRGNLNTEAFF
TRBJ2-3,-,TRBV24-1,TRBD2,TGTGCCACCAGTGAACCCCGAGGAGCGGGAGGCACAGATACGCAGTATTTT,CATSEPRGAGGTDTQYF
TRBJ1-5,-,TRBV7-2,TRBD1,TGTGCCAGCAGCCCACGGACAGGGAGTAGCAATCAGCCCCAGCATTTT,CASSPRTGSSNQPQHF
TRBJ1-3,-,TRBV5-1,TRBD1,TGCGCCAGCAGCCCAGGGGGATCGGGAAACACCATATATTTT,CASSPGGSGNTIYF
TRBJ2-1,-,TRBV2,TRBD2,TGTGCCAGCAAGCGCGGGAGCATGAGCAATGAGCAGTTCTTC,CASKRGSMSNEQFF
TRBJ2-7,-,TRBV6-1,-,TGTGCCAGCAGTGAAGTCGGCTACGAGCAGTACTTC,CASSEVGYEQYF
TRBJ1-4,few,TRBV7-9,TRBD1,TGTGCCAGCAGCTGGGGACAGAATGAAAAACTGTTTTTT,CASSWGQNEKLFF
TRBJ1-3,once,TRBV29-1,-,TGCAGCGTTGAAGGAGACAGCTCTGGAAACACCATATATTTT,CSVEGDSSGNTIYF
TRBJ2-1,-,TRBV7-3,TRBD2,TGTGCCAGCAGCCCTAGCGGGGGGGTTGAAAATGAGCAGTTCTTC,CASSPSGGVENEQFF
TRBJ1-1,-,TRBV10-3,-,TGTGCCATCAGTGAGAACAGACTGAACACTGAAGCTTTCTTT,CAISENRLNTEAFF
TRBJ2-7,-,TRBV18,-,TGTGCCAGCTCACCACCAGGGCAGGGTGGCGAGCAGTACTTC,CASSPPGQGGEQYF
TRBJ1-4,few,TRBV6-5,-,TGTGCCAGCAGTTACTCGTCAGGGGAGATGGTTGAAAAACTGTTTTTT,CASSYSSGEMVEKLFF
TRBJ1-3,-,TRBV6-1,TRBD1,TGTGCCAGCAGTGAACCCGGACAGGGGGCGGGGGGAAACACCATATATTTT,CASSEPGQGAGGNTIYF
TRBJ1-2,-,TRBV4-1,-,TGCGCCAGCAGCCAAGGTCAAGGGAGCTACTATGGCTACACCTTC,CASSQGQGSYYGYTF
TRBJ1-2,-,TRBV5-4,TRBD1,TGTGCCAGCAGCTTGCGGACAGGGGGCGACGGCTACACCTTC,CASSLRTGGDGYTF
TRBJ1-1,few,TRBV18,TRBD1,TGTGCCAGCTGCCCGGAGGCAGGGGGCCGAACTGAAGCTTTCTTT,CASCPEAGGRTEAFF
TRBJ2-1,-,TRBV5-4,-,TGTGCCAGCAGCTTGGCCCTTGGGGGAGGATACTACAATGAGCAGTTCTTC,CASSLALGGGYYNEQFF
TRBJ1-1,-,TRBV2,-,TGTGCCAGCAGTGAAGCGCTTGCGATTCCTGAAGCTTTCTTT,CASSEALAIPEAFF